These T cell receptor beta chains were read from a single sample in a study of CD8+ T cells in alopecia areata. Assay used: immunoSEQ multiplex PCR; TCRdb lists only in-frame clones, some missing. Seen here are some 200,000 clones, 58% observed once, and the top ten hold 5.5%. The input for sequencing was CD4+ T cells sorted from blood, taken at week 24, from a patient treated with tofacitinib. These receptors all come from a human donor with alopecia areata. Each CDR3 is given with its conserved first and last residue. The D gene is left open where the match is weak.

>14|TRBV9|TRBJ1-3|.
CASSVGVSGNTIYF
>16|TRBV5-4|TRBJ1-2|.
CASSLVGEPMNYGYTF
>14|TRBV30|TRBJ2-3|.
CAWSVRTSTDTQYF
>16|TRBV9|TRBJ2-1|TRBD2
CASSKRTSGIGNEQFF
>13|TRBV10-3|TRBJ2-5|.
CAISESLWETQYF
>16|TRBV5-4|TRBJ2-1|TRBD2
CASSFQITGGEDEQFF
>13|TRBV5-1|TRBJ2-3|.
CASSLQLTDTQYF
>15|TRBV30|TRBJ1-2|TRBD1
CAWSVPTGGAYGYTF
>14|TRBV2|TRBJ1-5|.
CASSGQYSNQPQHF
>17|TRBV28|TRBJ2-7|TRBD2
CASKVSPSSSGTYEQYF
>15|TRBV5-1|TRBJ2-5|TRBD1
CASSLALDRGGTQYF
>16|TRBV5-1|TRBJ2-5|TRBD2
CASSLVPSGAQETQYF
>11|TRBV20-1|TRBJ2-5|.
CSGQVQETQYF
>18|TRBV7-2|TRBJ2-1|.
CASSLVPPHISSYNEQFF
>15|TRBV2|TRBJ1-4|.
CASSEFGGLVEKLFF
>12|TRBV29-1|TRBJ1-2|.
CSVTETHYGYTF
>14|TRBV5-1|TRBJ1-2|.
CASSLEKGIYGYTF
>14|TRBV25-1|TRBJ1-2|TRBD1
CASSEGGQYYGYTF
>13|TRBV25-1|TRBJ1-2|.
CASSLPGRAGYTF
>18|TRBV5-6|TRBJ1-5|.
CASSWTRGKGLSNQPQHF
>14|TRBV2|TRBJ2-7|.
CASSAGQGSYEQYF
>15|TRBV4-3|TRBJ2-1|TRBD2
CASSPTSGNYNEQFF
>14|TRBV5-1|TRBJ2-1|TRBD2
CASTGGSSYNEQFF
>14|TRBV27|TRBJ2-7|TRBD2
CASSLRTSGGEQYF
>15|TRBV29-1|TRBJ1-1|.
CSVVARDGGNTEAFF
>14|TRBV5-1|TRBJ2-7|TRBD2
CASSPGTSLYEQYF
>15|TRBV25-1|TRBJ2-2|.
CASSGTGKRTGELFF
>14|TRBV2|TRBJ2-5|.
CASRLGGGQETQYF
>15|TRBV5-6|TRBJ1-2|TRBD1
CASSLTGQETYGYTF
>14|TRBV29-1|TRBJ2-6|.
CSVQSESGANVLTF
>15|TRBV7-2|TRBJ2-7|TRBD2
CASSPSGRDSYEQYF
>12|TRBV6-5|TRBJ2-5|.
CASSQGQRGQYF
>13|TRBV5-6|TRBJ1-5|.
CASRVFGNQPQHF